Below are 4 T cell receptor beta chains sequenced from a single sample in a study of blood T cell repertoires in COVID-19. TCRdb keeps only in-frame clones here, not all; method: immunoSEQ multiplex PCR. Counted here are roughly 29,000 clones, roughly 78% occurring once; the ten biggest clones make up around 20%. The sequencing sample was made of peripheral blood. Receptor source: a boy under 10 years old with active or convalescent COVID-19.

The rearrangement links TRBV28 to TRBJ1-4; maybe TRBD1 (6 bases). V was clipped by 3 bases and J by 7 bases, with 15 bases between them. Germline V gene sequence: CDR1 MDHEN, CDR2 SYDVKM. The CDR3 totals 15 residues. CDR3 amino acids: CASSLDPGHLEKLFF. The CDR3 DNA sequence: TGTGCCAGCAGTTTGGACCCGGGACACCTTGAAAAACTGTTTTTT.

In this sample, this clone turned up a few times. The chain couples TRBV11-2 to TRBJ2-7; a possible D gene is TRBD1 (6 bases). In germline, CDR1 is SGHAT, CDR2 FQNNGV. The CDR3 extends over 11 amino acids. Trimming took 4 bases from V and 6 from J, leaving 7 bases between them. In DNA, the CDR3 is TGTGCCAGCAGCTCAGGGGTCGAGCAGTACTTC. As protein: CASSSGVEQYF.

The chain has TRBV18 and TRBJ1-6, with a possible D match to TRBD1 (5 bases). Germline CDR1 reads KGHSH; CDR2 reads LQKENI. This CDR3 is built from 17 residues. Trimming removed 1 base from V and 8 bases from J, with 18 bases in between. The CDR3 loop is CASSPLTRQLGYSPLHF. For the CDR3, the DNA is TGTGCCAGCTCACCACTGACCCGACAGCTTGGATATTCACCCCTCCACTTT.

This clone is labeled as medium-sized. The chain employs TRBV2 and TRBJ2-2; D perhaps matches TRBD2 (5 bases). Germline loops: CDR1 SNHLY, CDR2 FYNNEI. The ends were cut back, 6 bases at V and 0 bases at J, with 8 bases in the middle. This CDR3 is built from 14 residues. CDR3 residues: CASRVLANTGELFF. The CDR3 nucleotides are TGTGCCAGCAGGGTACTAGCGAACACCGGGGAGCTGTTTTTT.